Shown below are 17 T cell receptor beta chains from a single sample sequenced in a study of blood T cell repertoires in COVID-19. Profiled with immunoSEQ multiplex PCR; TCRdb holds only in-frame clones, not every one. This table holds fewer than 350,000 clones, 70% to 90% found once. The sequencing sample was made of peripheral blood. The receptors come from a woman aged 45-59 years with active or convalescent COVID-19.

The rearrangement joins TRBV11-2 to TRBJ2-1; a possible D gene is TRBD1 (5 bases). The V end lost 3 bases, the J end lost 4 bases, and 13 bases lay between the germline ends. CDR1 SGHAT and CDR2 FQNNGV come from the germline V gene. The CDR3 is made up of 15 amino acids. In DNA, the CDR3 is TGTGCCAGCAGCTTTCAGGGTTCTGAATACAATGAGCAGTTCTTC. As protein: CASSFQGSEYNEQFF.

The chain uses TRBV9 and TRBJ2-1, with a weak D call TRBD2 (6 bases). Germline CDR1 SGDLS, CDR2 YYNGEE. V gave up 0 bases and J gave up 6 bases, with 7 bases separating them. CDR3 size: 13 residues. The CDR3 DNA sequence: TGTGCCAGCAGCGTAGCGACTAGCAATGAGCAGTTCTTC. Its protein is CASSVATSNEQFF.

This chain links TRBV2 with TRBJ1-1, with a weak D call TRBD1 (6 bases). Germline V gene sequence: CDR1 SNHLY, CDR2 FYNNEI. The CDR3 loop spans 14 amino acids. Trimming took 8 bases from V and 2 from J, leaving 15 bases between them. This CDR3 is CASGVPRGNTEAFF. CDR3 nucleotide sequence: TGTGCCAGCGGAGTACCCAGGGGCAACACTGAAGCTTTCTTT.

The V and J genes are TRBV20-1 and TRBJ2-3; D is undetermined. The CDR3 is made up of 13 amino acids. V was cut by 3 bases and J by 0 bases, with 7 bases left in between. Germline CDR1 and CDR2: DFQATT and SNEGSKA (reference sequence). In DNA form, the CDR3 reads TGCAGTGCTAGTGGGCCTAGCACAGATACGCAGTATTTT. Translating it yields CSASGPSTDTQYF.

V usage is TRBV28 and J usage is TRBJ2-7; the D gene is possibly TRBD1 (6 bases). This CDR3 spans 14 amino acids. Germline values: CDR1 MDHEN, CDR2 SYDVKM. V shed 6 bases and J shed 1 base, with 13 bases lying between them. This CDR3 reads CASRRQAISYEQYF. The CDR3 DNA follows: TGTGCCAGCAGGCGACAGGCGATATCCTACGAGCAGTACTTC.

This chain joins TRBV20-1 and TRBJ2-7, with D maybe TRBD2 (7 bases). CDR1 and CDR2 from the germline V gene are DFQATT and SNEGSKA (reference sequence). The V end was cut by 3 bases, the J end by 6 bases, with 24 bases between. The CDR3 loop spans 16 amino acids. In DNA, the CDR3 is TGCAGTGCTAGTAACAGGGACGCGGGGCGCGGGAGCGAGCAGTACTTC. Protein product: CSASNRDAGRGSEQYF.

The V and J genes are TRBV7-6 and TRBJ1-1; TRBD1 might be the D (5 bases). From germline, CDR1 is SGHVS and CDR2 FNYEAQ. The CDR3 totals 16 residues. Trimming removed 2 bases at V and 6 bases at J, with 19 bases between. Here the CDR3 DNA reads TGTGCCAGCAGCTTATCCAGGGCCCCCAAGAAGGCTGAAGCTTTCTTT. Translated: CASSLSRAPKKAEAFF.

The V gene is TRBV5-4, the J gene TRBJ2-5; the match to TRBD2 covers 11 bases. Trimming removed 0 bases from V and 2 bases from J; junction bases left unmatched: 3. In germline, CDR1 is SGHNT, CDR2 YYREEE (reference sequence). The CDR3 runs to 16 residues. The CDR3 protein is CASSLGLAGGQETQYF. The CDR3 DNA sequence: TGTGCCAGCAGCTTGGGTCTAGCGGGAGGACAAGAGACCCAGTACTTC. The whole variable domain, remainder taken from reference TRBV5-4 and TRBJ2-5, is ETGVTQSPTHLIKTRGQQVTLRCSSQSGHNTVSWYQQALGQGPQFIFQYYREEENGRGNFPPRFSGLQFPNYSSELNVNALELDDSALYLCASSLGLAGGQETQYFGPGTRLLVL.

The J gene is TRBJ1-2, the V gene TRBV12-3 or TRBV12-4; TRBD1 is a possible D gene (5 bases). The CDR3 extends over 13 amino acids. Trimming removed 3 bases from V and 4 bases from J, with 9 bases in between. The chain's CDR3 is CASSLGHGYGYTF. The CDR3 DNA sequence: TGTGCCAGCAGTTTGGGGCATGGCTATGGCTACACCTTC.

This chain connects TRBV19 to TRBJ2-7; no clear D. CDR1 and CDR2 (germline): LNHDA, SQIVND (reference sequence). The ends were cut back, 3 bases at V and 6 bases at J, with 12 bases in the middle. The CDR3 is made up of 13 amino acids. The CDR3 nucleotides read TGTGCCAGTAGTATCGTTCCTTACAGCGAGCAGTACTTC. Its translation is CASSIVPYSEQYF. Based on the CDR3 plus reference TRBV19 and TRBJ2-7, the full variable domain is DGGITQSPKYLFRKEGQNVTLSCEQNLNHDAMYWYRQDPGQGLRLIYYSQIVNDFQKGDIAEGYSVSREKKESFPLTVTSAQKNPTAFYLCASSIVPYSEQYFGPGTRLTVT.

The V gene is TRBV7-8, the J gene TRBJ2-1; 12 bases map to TRBD2. The CDR3 contains 17 residues. The trim removed 5 bases at V and 2 bases at J, leaving 7 bases unmatched. Germline V gene sequence: CDR1 SGHVS, CDR2 FQNEAQ. The CDR3 loop reads CASSPTSGSLPYNEQFF. CDR3 in DNA: TGTGCCAGCAGCCCGACTAGCGGGAGTTTGCCCTACAATGAGCAGTTCTTC.

J is TRBJ1-6 and V is TRBV6-4; TRBD1 matches at 10 bases. The trim removed 3 bases at V and 9 bases at J, leaving 5 bases unmatched. This CDR3 is built from 15 residues. Germline CDR1 MRHNA, CDR2 SNTAGT. CDR3 residues: CASSEKGTGVSPLHF. In nucleotides, the CDR3 is TGTGCCAGCAGTGAAAAGGGGACAGGGGTTTCACCCCTCCACTTT.

In regard to this clone: Other DNA sequences in the same sample also yield this CDR3. The chain is built from TRBV5-4 and TRBJ2-7; the D gene is possibly TRBD1 (6 bases). Germline CDR1 SGHNT, CDR2 YYREEE (reference sequence). The ends were cut back, 2 bases at V and 6 bases at J, with 6 bases in the middle. The length of the CDR3 is 11 residues. The CDR3 is CASSFRGEQYF. DNA of the CDR3: TGTGCCAGCAGCTTCAGGGGCGAGCAGTACTTC.

The V call is TRBV20-1, the J call TRBJ2-1, with D maybe TRBD2 (6 bases). This CDR3 is 10 amino acids long. The germline V gene has CDR1 DFQATT and CDR2 SNEGSKA (reference sequence). V dropped 7 bases and J dropped 15 bases, with 16 bases sitting between them. CDR3 protein: CSVGGPGGFF. The CDR3 nucleotides read TGCAGTGTTGGCGGGCCCGGGGGGTTCTTC.

The chain carries TRBV23-1 and TRBJ2-1; TRBD1 is a possible D gene (5 bases). TRBV23-1 is filed as an ORF, its function uncertain. Deletions cut 4 bases from V and 0 bases from J, with 10 bases between. The CDR3 consists of 15 residues. The CDR3 spells CASSPYRSSYNEQFF. The CDR3 DNA sequence: TGCGCCAGCAGTCCCTACAGGAGCTCCTACAATGAGCAGTTCTTC.

The chain employs TRBV19 and TRBJ1-6, with D possibly TRBD1 on 6 matching bases. Trimming removed 3 bases from V and 9 bases from J, with 12 bases in between. Germline V CDR1 and CDR2: LNHDA, SQIVND (reference sequence). This CDR3 spans 14 amino acids. CDR3 in DNA: TGTGCCAGTAGTATCAACAGGGCAGGTTCACCCCTCCACTTT. It encodes CASSINRAGSPLHF.

The chain carries TRBV5-6 and TRBJ1-6; tentative D call: TRBD1 (5 bases). Germline V gives CDR1 SGHDT, CDR2 YYEEEE. Trimming cost V 0 bases and J 8 bases, with 9 bases left between them. This CDR3 contains 14 residues. This CDR3 reads CASSLGGGDSPLHF. DNA of the CDR3: TGTGCCAGCAGCTTGGGGGGCGGGGATTCACCCCTCCACTTT.